Listed here is a single T cell receptor beta chain. This sample is part of a study of blood T cell repertoires in COVID-19. For the study at large: Spain, Italy and the United States supplied samples that represented acute and convalescent COVID-19. Nucleic acid was either cDNA or gDNA, and it came from T cells, B-cell-depleted T cells, or PBMCs.

Seattle enrolled patients during active infection and tracked them longitudinally. CDR1 and CDR2 (germline): LNHDA, SQIVND (reference sequence). V dropped 3 bases and J dropped 7; count of bases not matched to a gene: 8. There are 16 residues in the CDR3. As processed by the authors: Reference gene primers were amplified, and this amplification served to estimate nucleated cell counts. This table comes from immunoSEQ multiplex PCR, and its TCRdb copy is limited to in-frame clones, with some not included. That table gives V, J and clone size, and the DNA gave D and trimming. The profile covers about 210,000 clones, with 80% to 90% appearing a single time and over 9.5% taken by the ten largest.

The specimen was peripheral blood. The receptor was isolated from a woman over 75 with COVID-19, enrolled during active disease. V usage is TRBV19 and J usage is TRBJ2-1; TRBD2 matches 11 bases. CDR3 sequence (DNA): TGTGCCAGTAGTATGGGCATTAGCGGGGGGGAAAATGAGCAGTTCTTC. This translates into CASSMGISGGENEQFF.